This T cell receptor beta chain was retrieved from a study of human T cells and chemical hapten exposure. Study in general: Patients additionally received therapeutic doses of diphenylcyclopropenone on the scalp once a week, and this continued throughout the approximately 22-week study. Overall study results and limits: No alteration of TCRs above 1 in 1000 frequency was seen with DPC sensitization.

Germline V CDR1 and CDR2: MGHRA, YSYEKL. This CDR3 spans 15 amino acids. V was clipped by 1 base and J by 4 bases, with 13 bases between them. TCRdb recomputed calls from the RACE reads with MiXCR, one row per CDR3 protein. Of tens of thousands of distinct CDR3 sequences detected, roughly a tenth appear once; the ten largest clones hold roughly 17%. As for time point: patch test 3, about 24 weeks after DPC sensitization. As for treatment: therapeutic diphenylcyclopropenone sensitization with weekly scalp DPC. Non-pregnant alopecia patients aged 18 to 70, suitable for DPC therapy. This clonotype was picked up a small number of times. The target antigen is unknown.

This chain uses TRBV4-1 with TRBJ1-1; D is unclear. The TCR comes from a woman in her thirties or forties with alopecia areata. Some clones in this sample may be carry-over from other donors' samples. The sequences come from whole blood, collected in connection with sensitization to the hapten diphenylcyclopropenone (DPC). CDR3 protein: CASSQGPAVGTEAFF. The CDR3 DNA follows: TGCGCCAGCAGCCAAGGTCCGGCGGTAGGCACTGAAGCTTTCTTT.